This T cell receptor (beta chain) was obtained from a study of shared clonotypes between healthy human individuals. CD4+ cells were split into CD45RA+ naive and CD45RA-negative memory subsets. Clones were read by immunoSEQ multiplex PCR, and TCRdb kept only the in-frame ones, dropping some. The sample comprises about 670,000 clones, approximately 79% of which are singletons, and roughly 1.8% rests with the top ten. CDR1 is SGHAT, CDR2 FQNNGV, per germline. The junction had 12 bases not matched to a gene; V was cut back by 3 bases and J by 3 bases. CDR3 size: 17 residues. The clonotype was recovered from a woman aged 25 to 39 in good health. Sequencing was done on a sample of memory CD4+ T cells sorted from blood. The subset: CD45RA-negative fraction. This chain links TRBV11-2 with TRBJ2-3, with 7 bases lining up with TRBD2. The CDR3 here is CASSLKKAGESTDTQYF. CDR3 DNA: TGTGCCAGCAGCTTGAAGAAGGCGGGAGAAAGTACAGATACGCAGTATTTT.